Detailed here is one T cell receptor beta chain. In this sample, this clonotype turned up a few times. No antigen is known for it. Base qualities were left out, and no much larger clone turns up one base away. The sample is drawn from a study of response to subunit inactivated influenza vaccine listed by TCRdb under 2018. Concerning the study at large: Deep quantitative profiling of the T cell receptor repertoire was used in the study to follow responses to a trivalent subunit inactivated influenza vaccine.

Receptors were amplified or captured by RT-PCR. TCRdb shows the sequencer as Illumina HiSeq 2500. TCRdb trimmed public reads at Q25 via fastp, called clones via MiXCR and kept in-frame beta chains. Every CDR3 protein is listed once, alongside the most common genes and DNA of its rows. The sample table lists some 600,000 distinct CDR3 sequences, approximately 14% of them with a count of one. Roughly 7.2% of the sample is held by the ten biggest clonotypes. Overall study results and their limits: According to the authors, only a limited number of new T cells may be recruited by each seasonal influenza vaccination.

Here the sequenced sample was PBMCs from blood, taken about 14 days before vaccination. The sequence derives from a man aged 45 to 65 who received an inactivated influenza vaccine. Donor details come from another sample of the same person, matched by shared clones.

CDR3 protein: CASSSRQGRNTDTQYF. The nucleotide sequence reads as follows: TGTGCCAGCAGTTCCCGACAGGGTCGGAACACAGATACGCAGTATTTT. The sequence links TRBV7-9 to TRBJ2-3, with 7 bases in between that match TRBD1. CDR1 and CDR2 (SEHNR, FQNEAQ) derive from the germline V gene (reference sequence). The V end gives up 6 bases and the J end 2 bases, leaving 11 bases in the junction not matched to a gene. Inclusive of the bounding cysteine and phenylalanine, the CDR3 is 16 residues long. Only the CDR3 region is kept as DNA, spanning 48 bases read in frame from base 1.